This TCR beta chain was profiled in a study of T cell repertoires in cytomegalovirus infection. Study context: CMV infection plus the matching HLA type was flagged by public TCR beta signatures.

This clonotype was recorded many times. No antigen is known for it. TCRdb used MiXCR to reprocess the reads, holding one entry per CDR3 protein. The sample consists of around 94,000 distinct CDR3 sequences, 16% of them appearing once. Overall study results and limits: Ex vivo, HLA-C-restricted CMV-specific TCR beta clonotypes prevailed over the rest of the response. Summed frequency of shared TCR beta families picked out CMV carriers who also had the relevant HLA.

V was clipped by 8 bases and J by 6 bases, with 15 bases between them. This CDR3 contains 13 residues. CDR1 and CDR2 from the germline V gene are SNHLY and FYNNEI. The sequenced sample was PBMCs. The sequence was collected from a human donor in good health (CMV status not recorded). Some clones in this sample may be carry-over from other donors' samples. The chain combines TRBV2 with TRBJ2-3, with D perhaps given as TRBD1 or TRBD2 (5 bases each). The CDR3 spells CASGGSALDTQYF. CDR3 coding DNA: TGTGCCAGCGGGGGTAGCGCACTTGATACGCAGTATTTT.